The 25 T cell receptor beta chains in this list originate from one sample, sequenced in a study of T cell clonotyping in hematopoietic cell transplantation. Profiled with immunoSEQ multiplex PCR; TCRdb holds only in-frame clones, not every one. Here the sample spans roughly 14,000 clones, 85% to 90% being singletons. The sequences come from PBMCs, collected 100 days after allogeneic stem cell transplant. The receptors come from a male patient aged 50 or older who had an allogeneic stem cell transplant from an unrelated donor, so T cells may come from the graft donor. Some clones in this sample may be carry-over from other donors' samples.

CDR3 sequence (DNA): TGTGCCTGGTATTCTGATGGAGATACGCAGTATTTT. Translated, it gives CAWYSDGDTQYF. This rearrangement joins TRBV30 to TRBJ2-3; D gene uncertain. Germline loops: CDR1 GTSNPN, CDR2 SVGIG (reference sequence). The CDR3 consists of 12 residues. V was shortened by 5 bases and J by 5 bases, with 11 bases between the two germline ends.

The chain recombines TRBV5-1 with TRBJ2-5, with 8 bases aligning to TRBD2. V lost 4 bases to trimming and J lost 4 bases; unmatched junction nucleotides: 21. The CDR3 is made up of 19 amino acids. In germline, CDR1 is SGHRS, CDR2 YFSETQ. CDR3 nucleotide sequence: TGCGCCAGCAGCCCCAGTAAGCGGGAGTATTGGTCGGTGGGAGAGACCCAGTACTTC. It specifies CASSPSKREYWSVGETQYF.

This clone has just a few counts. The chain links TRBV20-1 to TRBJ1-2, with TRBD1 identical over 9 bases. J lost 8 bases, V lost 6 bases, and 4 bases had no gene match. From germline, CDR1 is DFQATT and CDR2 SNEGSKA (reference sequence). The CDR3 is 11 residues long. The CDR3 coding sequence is TGCAGTGCGACAGGGACAGGGGGCTACACCTTC. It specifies CSATGTGGYTF.

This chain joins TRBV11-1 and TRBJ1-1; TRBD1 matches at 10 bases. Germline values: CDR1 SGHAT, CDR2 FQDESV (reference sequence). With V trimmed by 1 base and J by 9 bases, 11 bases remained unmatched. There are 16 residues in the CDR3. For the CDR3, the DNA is TGTGCCAGCAGCTTAGATCCGGGACAGGGGCGCTCTAAAGCTTTCTTT. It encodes CASSLDPGQGRSKAFF.

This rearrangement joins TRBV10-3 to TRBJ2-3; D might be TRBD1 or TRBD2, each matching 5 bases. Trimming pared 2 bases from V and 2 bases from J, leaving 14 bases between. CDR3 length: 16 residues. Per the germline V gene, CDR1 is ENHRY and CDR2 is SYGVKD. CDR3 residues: CAISEPGTGPTDTQYF. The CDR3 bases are TGTGCCATCAGTGAGCCCGGGACGGGGCCCACAGATACGCAGTATTTT.

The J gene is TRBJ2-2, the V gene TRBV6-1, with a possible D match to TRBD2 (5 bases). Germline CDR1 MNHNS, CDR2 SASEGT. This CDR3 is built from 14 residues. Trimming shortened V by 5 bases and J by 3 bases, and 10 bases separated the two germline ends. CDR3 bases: TGTGCCAGCAGTTTAGGTAGCGACACCGGGGAGCTGTTTTTT. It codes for CASSLGSDTGELFF.

Here the CDR3 DNA reads TGTGCCAGCAGCTCGGGACAGACTGGAAACACCATATATTTT. Protein product: CASSSGQTGNTIYF. The V call is TRBV5-4, the J call TRBJ1-3; TRBD1 aligns across 7 bases. The junction had 2 bases not matched to a gene; V was cut back by 3 bases and J by 2 bases. The CDR3 consists of 14 residues. CDR1 and CDR2 from the germline V gene are SGHNT and YYREEE (reference sequence).

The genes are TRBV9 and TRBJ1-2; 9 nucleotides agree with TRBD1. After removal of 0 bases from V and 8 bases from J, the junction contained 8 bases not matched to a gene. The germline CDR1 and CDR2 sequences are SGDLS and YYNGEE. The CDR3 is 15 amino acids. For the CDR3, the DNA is TGTGCCAGCAGCGTAGCTACGGGACAGGGAAGAGGCTACACCTTC. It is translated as CASSVATGQGRGYTF.

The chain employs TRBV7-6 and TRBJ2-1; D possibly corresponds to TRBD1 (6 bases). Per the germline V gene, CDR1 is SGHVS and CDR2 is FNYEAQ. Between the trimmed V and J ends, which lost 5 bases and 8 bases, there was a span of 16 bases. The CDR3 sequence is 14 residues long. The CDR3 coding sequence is TGTGCCAGCAGCCCCTCGATGACAGGCCATGAGCAGTTCTTC. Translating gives CASSPSMTGHEQFF.

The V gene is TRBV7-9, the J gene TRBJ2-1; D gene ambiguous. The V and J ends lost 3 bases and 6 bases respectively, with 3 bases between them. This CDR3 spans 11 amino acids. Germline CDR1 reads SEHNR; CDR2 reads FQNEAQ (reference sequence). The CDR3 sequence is CASSFSNEQFF. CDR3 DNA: TGTGCCAGCAGCTTTAGCAATGAGCAGTTCTTC.

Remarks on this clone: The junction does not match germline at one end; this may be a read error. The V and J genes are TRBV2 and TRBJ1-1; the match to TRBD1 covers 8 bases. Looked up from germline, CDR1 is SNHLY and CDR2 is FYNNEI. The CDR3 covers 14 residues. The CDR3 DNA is TGTGCCAGCAGGGAAGGACAGGGCTTCACTGAAGCTTTCTTT. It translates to CASREGQGFTEAFF.

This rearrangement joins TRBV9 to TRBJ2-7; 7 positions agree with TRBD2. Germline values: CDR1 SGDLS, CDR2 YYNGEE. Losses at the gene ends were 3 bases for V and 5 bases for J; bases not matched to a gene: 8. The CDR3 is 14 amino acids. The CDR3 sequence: CASSARGRGDEQYF. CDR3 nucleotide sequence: TGTGCCAGCAGCGCCAGAGGGAGGGGAGACGAGCAGTACTTC.

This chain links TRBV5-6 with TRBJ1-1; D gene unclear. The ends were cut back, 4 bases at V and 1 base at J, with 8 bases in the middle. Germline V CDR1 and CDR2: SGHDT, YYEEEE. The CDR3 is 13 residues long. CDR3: CASSRVENTEAFF. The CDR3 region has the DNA TGTGCCAGCAGCCGGGTGGAGAACACTGAAGCTTTCTTT. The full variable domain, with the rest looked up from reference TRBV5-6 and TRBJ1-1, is DAGVTQSPTHLIKTRGQQVTLRCSPKSGHDTVSWYQQALGQGPQFIFQYYEEEERQRGNFPDRFSGHQFPNYSSELNVNALLLGDSALYLCASSRVENTEAFFGQGTRLTVV.

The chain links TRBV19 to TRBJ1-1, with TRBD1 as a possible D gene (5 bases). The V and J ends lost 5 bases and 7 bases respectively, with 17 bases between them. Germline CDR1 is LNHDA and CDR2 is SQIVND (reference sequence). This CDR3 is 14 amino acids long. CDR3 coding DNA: TGTGCCAGTAGTCCCCGGACATCGGGTGGTGAAGCTTTCTTT. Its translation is CASSPRTSGGEAFF.

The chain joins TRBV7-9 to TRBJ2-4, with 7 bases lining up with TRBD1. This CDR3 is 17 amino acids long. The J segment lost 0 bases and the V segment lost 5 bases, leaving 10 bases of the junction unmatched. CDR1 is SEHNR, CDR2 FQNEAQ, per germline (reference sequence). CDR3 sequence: CASSPLGQPRAKNIQYF. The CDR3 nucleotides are TGTGCCAGCAGCCCCTTGGGACAGCCTAGAGCCAAAAACATTCAGTACTTC.

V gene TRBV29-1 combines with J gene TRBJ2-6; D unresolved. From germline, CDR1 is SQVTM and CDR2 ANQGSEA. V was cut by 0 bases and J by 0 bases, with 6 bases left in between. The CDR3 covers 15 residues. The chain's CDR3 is CSVEELNSGANVLTF. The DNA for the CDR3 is TGCAGCGTTGAAGAGTTGAACTCTGGGGCCAACGTCCTGACTTTC.

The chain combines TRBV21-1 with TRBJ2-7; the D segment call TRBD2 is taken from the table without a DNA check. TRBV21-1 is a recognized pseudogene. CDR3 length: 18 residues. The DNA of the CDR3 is TGTGCCAGCAGCAAAGCTAGCGGGAACGAGCGTGGGGGCTACGAGCAGTACTTC. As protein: CASSKASGNERGGYEQYF.

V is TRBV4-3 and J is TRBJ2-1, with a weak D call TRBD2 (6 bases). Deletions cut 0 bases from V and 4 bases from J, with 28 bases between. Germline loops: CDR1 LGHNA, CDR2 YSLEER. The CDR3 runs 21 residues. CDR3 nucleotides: TGCGCCAGCAGCCAAGAATGGAGGGACCCGGAAGGGCAAGGAAATTACAATGAGCAGTTCTTC. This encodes CASSQEWRDPEGQGNYNEQFF.

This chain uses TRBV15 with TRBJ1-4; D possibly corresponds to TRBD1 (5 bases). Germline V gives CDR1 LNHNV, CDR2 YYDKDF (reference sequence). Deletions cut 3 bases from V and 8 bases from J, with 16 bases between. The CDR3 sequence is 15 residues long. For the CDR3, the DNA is TGTGCCACCAGCAGCCGAGGGGCCGATGGAGAAAAACTGTTTTTT. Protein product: CATSSRGADGEKLFF.

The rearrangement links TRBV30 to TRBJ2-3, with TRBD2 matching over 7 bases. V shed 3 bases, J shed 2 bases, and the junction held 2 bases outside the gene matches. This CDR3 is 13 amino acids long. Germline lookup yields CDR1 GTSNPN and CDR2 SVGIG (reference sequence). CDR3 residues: CAWSGGFTDTQYF. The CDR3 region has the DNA TGTGCCTGGAGCGGGGGGTTCACAGATACGCAGTATTTT.

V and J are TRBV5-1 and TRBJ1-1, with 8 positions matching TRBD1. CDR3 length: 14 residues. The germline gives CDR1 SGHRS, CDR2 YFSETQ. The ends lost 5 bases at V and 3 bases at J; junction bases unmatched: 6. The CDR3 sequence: CASRGQGAHTEAFF. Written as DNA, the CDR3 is TGCGCCAGCAGAGGGCAGGGGGCCCACACTGAAGCTTTCTTT.

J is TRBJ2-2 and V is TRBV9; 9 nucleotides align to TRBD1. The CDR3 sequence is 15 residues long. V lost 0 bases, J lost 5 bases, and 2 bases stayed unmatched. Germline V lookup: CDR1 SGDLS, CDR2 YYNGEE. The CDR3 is CASSVGTGETGELFF. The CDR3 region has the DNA TGTGCCAGCAGCGTAGGGACAGGGGAGACCGGGGAGCTGTTTTTT.

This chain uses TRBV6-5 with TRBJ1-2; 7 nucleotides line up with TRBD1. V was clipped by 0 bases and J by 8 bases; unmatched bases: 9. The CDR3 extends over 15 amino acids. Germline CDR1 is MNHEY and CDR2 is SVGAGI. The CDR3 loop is CASSYSGQAPRGYTF. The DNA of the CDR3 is TGTGCCAGCAGTTACTCTGGACAGGCCCCGCGGGGCTACACCTTC.

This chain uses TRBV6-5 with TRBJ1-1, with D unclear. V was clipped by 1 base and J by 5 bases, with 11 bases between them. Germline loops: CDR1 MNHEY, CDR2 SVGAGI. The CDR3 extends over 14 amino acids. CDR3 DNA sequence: TGTGCCAGCAGTTACTATGGGAGGAGGACTGAAGCTTTCTTT. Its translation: CASSYYGRRTEAFF.

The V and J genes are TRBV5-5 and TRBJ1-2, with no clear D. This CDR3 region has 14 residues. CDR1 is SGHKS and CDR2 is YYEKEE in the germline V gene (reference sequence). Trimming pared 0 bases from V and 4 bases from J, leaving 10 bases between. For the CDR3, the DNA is TGTGCCAGCAGCTTGGCCGGAGGATCCTATGGCTACACCTTC. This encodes CASSLAGGSYGYTF.